These T cell receptor beta chains were read from a single sample in a study of memory CD4+ T cells and cytomegalovirus serostatus. Clones were read by immunoSEQ multiplex PCR, and TCRdb kept only the in-frame ones, dropping some. The sample has around 50,000 clones; roughly three quarters are singletons. Source material: memory CD4+ T cells from blood. The receptors were sampled from an adult in good health and CMV-seronegative. CDR3s include the opening cysteine and the closing phenylalanine or tryptophan. Each record gives: J gene, D gene, clone size, V gene, CDR3 DNA, CDR3 protein. D genes are given only for firm matches. Rows may omit the clone size; those that give it use once, few, many or a size class.

>TRBJ2-2|-|-|TRBV10-3
TGTGCCATCAATATGGCTAACACCGGGGAGCTGTTTTTT
CAINMANTGELFF
>TRBJ1-4|-|-|TRBV7-9
TGTGCCAGCAGCTTATTGAACAGGGCCAATGAAAAACTGTTTTTT
CASSLLNRANEKLFF
>TRBJ2-1|-|-|TRBV2
TGTGCCAGCAGGGCCAACCTTCCCACTAGTGCGCAGTTCTTC
CASRANLPTSAQFF
>TRBJ1-6|-|-|TRBV2
TGTGCCAGGCGGCCCGGGAGCCCAAATTCACCCCTCCACTTT
CARRPGSPNSPLHF
>TRBJ2-7|-|-|TRBV6-1
TGTGCCACGCAATCTACAGGGAGCTCCTACGAGCAGTACTTC
CATQSTGSSYEQYF
>TRBJ1-1|-|-|TRBV6-1
TGTGCCAGCAGTGACGTTGGCGGCCGAAAGTTTCAAGCTTTCTTT
CASSDVGGRKFQAFF
>TRBJ1-5|-|-|TRBV19
TGTGCCAGTAGTAGGGGAACAGGAGATCAGCCCCAGCATTTT
CASSRGTGDQPQHF
>TRBJ2-3|TRBD2|-|TRBV29-1
TGCAGCGTTGCCCGACTAGCGGGAGTAGTACCAGATACGCAGTATTTT
CSVARLAGVVPDTQYF
>TRBJ2-5|-|once|TRBV6-1
TGTGCCATCAGTGCGGGACAGAGTTTTGAAACCCAGTACTTC
CAISAGQSFETQYF
>TRBJ2-5|TRBD1|few|TRBV18
TGTGCCAGCTCACCACCCTGGACAGGGCAGGAGACCCAGTACTTC
CASSPPWTGQETQYF
>TRBJ2-5|-|few|TRBV27
TGTGCCAGCAGATTCCGGGAGACAACCCAAGAGACCCAGTACTTC
CASRFRETTQETQYF
>TRBJ1-5|-|-|TRBV6-5
TGTGCCAGCAGTCCAACAGGAAATCAGCCCCAGCATTTT
CASSPTGNQPQHF
>TRBJ1-5|-|-|TRBV27
TGTGCCAGCTCAGATTTCAATCAGCCCCAGCATTTT
CASSDFNQPQHF
>TRBJ1-1|-|-|TRBV7-3
TGTGCCAGCAGCTTAACAGGGAACAGGGTAGGGAACACTGAAGCTTTCTTT
CASSLTGNRVGNTEAFF
>TRBJ2-7|-|once|TRBV6-5
TGTGCCAGCAGTTTGAGACAGGAGCAGTACTTC
CASSLRQEQYF
>TRBJ2-7|TRBD1|-|TRBV6-1
TGTGCCAGCAACCGGGACAGCTCCTACGAGCAGTACTTC
CASNRDSSYEQYF
>TRBJ1-2|TRBD1|-|TRBV5-6
TGTGCCAGCAGCTTCGGACAGGGGGGTAGTGGCTACACCTTC
CASSFGQGGSGYTF
>TRBJ2-7|-|-|TRBV6-5
TGTGCCAGCAGTTACGACCCCTTGGACGAGCAGTACTTC
CASSYDPLDEQYF
>TRBJ2-7|-|few|TRBV4-2
TGTGCCAGCAGCCACAGATCAGGGGAAGACGAGCAGTACTTC
CASSHRSGEDEQYF
>TRBJ2-7|TRBD1|-|TRBV18
TGTGCCAGCTCGGGACAGGGTATCCACGAGCAGTACTTC
CASSGQGIHEQYF
>TRBJ1-2|TRBD1|-|TRBV19
TGTGCCAGTAGTACTACCGGGACAGGGGGTAGGGGCTACACCTTC
CASSTTGTGGRGYTF
>TRBJ1-5|TRBD1|-|TRBV19
TGTGCCAGTAGTTACCGTTCACAGGGGGCCAATCAGCCCCAGCATTTT
CASSYRSQGANQPQHF
>TRBJ2-4|-|-|TRBV6-1
TGTGCCAGCAGTGAAGTAGGGGGAGGAGACATTCAGTACTTC
CASSEVGGGDIQYF
>TRBJ2-1|TRBD2|-|TRBV19
TGTGCCAGTAGTATAGTCCTAGCGGGAGTCTACAATGAGCAGTTCTTC
CASSIVLAGVYNEQFF
>TRBJ2-5|TRBD2|-|TRBV13
TGTGCCAGCAGCTTACGACTAGCGGCCCAAGAGACCCAGTACTTC
CASSLRLAAQETQYF
>TRBJ1-2|TRBD1|-|TRBV28
TGTGCCAGCAGTCCCGTCCCGGGACAGGGGAACTATGGCTACACCTTC
CASSPVPGQGNYGYTF
>TRBJ2-2|TRBD1|-|TRBV4-1
TGCGCCAGCAGCTGGACAGGCGTTCGTAACACCGGGGAGCTGTTTTTT
CASSWTGVRNTGELFF
>TRBJ1-5|-|-|TRBV7-8
TGTGCCAGCAGCTTAGTCCCCGGGATTAGCAATCAGCCCCAGCATTTT
CASSLVPGISNQPQHF
>TRBJ1-1|-|few|TRBV2
TGTGCCAGCAGTGCAAATGGTCCGAACACTGAAGCTTTCTTT
CASSANGPNTEAFF
>TRBJ2-1|TRBD1|-|TRBV30
TGTGCCTGGCGGGACAGGGGTATGGGTGAGCAGTTCTTC
CAWRDRGMGEQFF
>TRBJ2-1|-|-|TRBV28
TGTGCCAGCAGTTTTGTGGGCGAGCAGTTCTTC
CASSFVGEQFF
>TRBJ2-2|-|once|TRBV9
TGTGCCAGCAGCGTAGAGGGCAGGGACGGGCTGTTTTTT
CASSVEGRDGLFF
>TRBJ2-5|-|once|TRBV5-1
TGCGCCAGCAGCTTGGCCCAGCCCAAGGTAGGGGAGACCCAGTACTTC
CASSLAQPKVGETQYF
>TRBJ1-5|-|once|TRBV18
TGTGCCAGCTCACCGTCCGGGACGATAAGCAATCAGCCCCAGCATTTT
CASSPSGTISNQPQHF
>TRBJ2-1|TRBD1|-|TRBV2
TGTGCCAGCAGGGACCTAGGGGGCGCCTACAATGAGCAGTTCTTC
CASRDLGGAYNEQFF
>TRBJ1-3|TRBD1|-|TRBV19
TGTGCCAGTAGGGCCGGGACAGAGCCCCGAAACACCATATATTTT
CASRAGTEPRNTIYF
>TRBJ2-7|-|-|TRBV2
TGTGCCAGCAGTGAACAGGGGTTGGGCGGGAGAGCGAACGAGCAGTACTTC
CASSEQGLGGRANEQYF
>TRBJ2-7|-|-|TRBV11-2
TGTGCCAGCAGCTTATATATAGATGACTTGGAGCAGTACTTC
CASSLYIDDLEQYF
>TRBJ2-3|-|-|TRBV7-9
TGTGCCAGCAGCCGAAGGCGGAGCGCGTACACAGATACGCAGTATTTT
CASSRRRSAYTDTQYF
>TRBJ2-2|-|-|TRBV29-1
TGCAGCGTTCTGCCGAACACCGGGGAGCTGTTTTTT
CSVLPNTGELFF